This TCR beta chain comes out of a study of shared T cell receptors in the human thymus. TCRdb's table, derived via immunoSEQ multiplex PCR, lists solely in-frame clones and lacks some. The table lists some 700,000 clones, around 85% of them singletons. This sample was shared with a second study, whose subject was human thymus T cells. From that second work: Having corrective surgery for congenital heart defects, healthy Finnish infants were the ones who donated. From resections taken during corrective heart surgery, the thymus tissue was obtained. Across thymic and blood repertoires, the usage of V and J genes appeared to be biased. Highly overlapping thymic repertoires in unrelated individuals were reported by related research.

Sequencing input: thymocytes. This receptor was identified in a girl under three years old with a congenital heart defect.

Written as DNA, the CDR3 is TGCGCCAGCAGCCAAGGAGCCCCCGAACAGGAGACCCAGTACTTC. Its translation is CASSQGAPEQETQYF. The chain has TRBV4-3 and TRBJ2-5, with no clear D. This CDR3 comprises 15 residues. The V and J ends lost 1 base and 5 bases respectively, with 14 bases between them. The V gene's germline CDR1 is LGHNA and CDR2 YSLEER.